This TCR beta chain was sequenced during a study of OX40 agonist ivuxolimab in advanced cancers. Study at large: Patient treatment consisted of intravenous ivuxolimab administration every 2 weeks at 0.01 to 10 mg/kg.

Germline CDR1 SGHNT, CDR2 YYREEE (reference sequence). The CDR3 totals 16 residues. V was trimmed by 2 bases and J by 0 bases, leaving 11 bases between them. Here immunoSEQ multiplex PCR was the method, and the copy in TCRdb shows in-frame clones only, minus some. The sample shows about 60,000 clones, 83% of them seen only once. This chain connects TRBV5-4 to TRBJ1-4, with D possibly being TRBD1 (6 bases). The sequences come from CD4+ or CD8+ T cells sorted from blood, collected in a trial of the OX40 agonist ivuxolimab. This TCR was sampled from an adult with an advanced solid tumor such as melanoma, head and neck, liver or kidney cancer. The CDR3, as DNA: TGTGCCAGCAGCTTTGGGGCAGGGGCAACTAATGAAAAACTGTTTTTT. Amino acid sequence: CASSFGAGATNEKLFF.